These T cell receptor beta chains were read from a single sample in a study of Graves' ophthalmopathy and Graves' hyperthyroidism. TCRdb reprocessed the multiplex PCR reads with MiXCR, giving one entry per CDR3 protein. Seen here are about 400,000 distinct CDR3 sequences, 21% observed once, and the top ten hold roughly 3%. Sequenced material: peripheral blood. These receptors all stem from a woman under 30 with stable Graves' hyperthyroidism. The conserved cysteine and the conserved F or W are not part of the CDR3 here. Part of the rows lack a size; the others show once, few, many or a class for expanded clones.

clone_size v_call cdr3_aa
many TRBV6-1 ASSEMRARAEQY
many TRBV6-1 ASSAKLAGGPAETQY
many TRBV28 ASSRDHQETQH
many TRBV11-2 ASSLIRADQETQY
many TRBV19 ASKDRDTGILAKNIQY
many TRBV30 AWSVWLNTEAF
many TRBV2 ASSVRGGDTEAF
NA TRBV28 ASSLLGTGKIYGYT
NA TRBV6-5 ASSYGTLRGNYGYT
many TRBV12-3/TRBV12-4 ASSKTGTYGYT
NA TRBV12-3/TRBV12-4 ASRGPHVAF
NA TRBV28 ASSLYANQPQH
NA TRBV18 ASSPLRITNYGYT
NA TRBV4-1 ASSQVVGPSDEQY
many TRBV5-1 ASSSTGQIYSYEQY
many TRBV7-9 ASSQDIGAF
many TRBV7-2 ASSLVVKQST
NA TRBV7-2 ASSLAGVSGEQY
many TRBV20-1 SARSGGRSNNYGYT
many TRBV27 ASSLGTGGSNEQY
many TRBV2 ASSLGQTSEQY
many TRBV6-4 ASSATSGSTDTQY
many TRBV10-3 AISESDLGYT
many TRBV6-1 ASFRTGRPYEQY
few TRBV6-2/TRBV6-3 ASSHRDRAYRYGYT
many TRBV28 ASSLSAGVNIQY
NA TRBV6-5 ASSWGGANSNQPQH
many TRBV7-9 ASSMALAGNTIY
many TRBV28 ASIPPGDSYEQY
NA TRBV2 ASTPRTLLGGYT
many TRBV10-3 AISESRDQETQY
many TRBV19 ASSREFGTQY
NA TRBV2 ASSGRGLNTEAF
many TRBV11-2 ASSSFRGEQY
few TRBV2 ASSEGDGGSFGNLPNYGYT
many TRBV29-1 SVRSGTDTGELF
many TRBV5-1 ASSLALMGTQY